What follows describes a single T cell receptor (beta chain). This clone was counted a single time. The specificity of this receptor is unknown. There are no base qualities to consult, and no much larger clone falls within one base. TCRbeta CDR3 regions were amplified from genomic DNA using the immunoSEQ Assay, a bias-controlled multiplex PCR. For the original study's pipeline: The number of nucleated cells in each sample was estimated by amplification of reference gene primers within the assay. To quantify the absolute abundance of each unique TCRbeta CDR3 rearrangement, sequence reads were collapsed and filtered. For each sample, productive Simpson clonality was calculated as the square root of Simpson's diversity index across productive rearrangements. TCRdb took this table from immuneACCESS and kept in-frame rearrangements with V and J called. Such tables lack part of the clones; where checked against another copy, unresolved V genes explain under half of the gap, and the rest is unexplained. That table gives V, J and clone size, and the DNA gave D and trimming. A total of around 180,000 clones appear in this sample, approximately 89% of them only once. The ten largest clones take up approximately 4% of the sample.

This entry is derived from a study of blood T cell repertoires in COVID-19 (TCRdb year 2020). The study in broad terms: Collaborator samples came from the United States, Italy and Spain and covered acute and convalescent phases of COVID-19. The material from the prospective study consisted of cDNA or gDNA derived from T cells, B-cell-depleted T cells, or PBMCs. The dataset comprised deeply sampled blood TCRbeta repertoires from subjects exposed to, actively infected with, or recovered from COVID-19. A freely available public database, intended as a resource for researchers studying the immune response to SARS-CoV-2, is where the repertoires were released. The samples were drawn from two sources: the first 160 participants of the ongoing ImmuneRACE study, and 1,200 or so subjects contributed by 6 global collaborators. A de-identified subject ID, COVID-19 status, age in years and sex were almost always included in the sample metadata. Where available, HLA class I and class II types were obtained from metadata supplied by the sample provider rather than from assay-based typing.

The trim is 2 bases for V and 2 bases for J, with a gap of 10 bases between the germline ends. CDR1 and CDR2 are read off the germline V gene as MGHRA and YSYEKL. The CDR3 runs 15 residues from the cysteine to the phenylalanine. The only DNA kept is the CDR3, 45 bases in frame from the first base. Summary of the overall study and its limitations: How much clinical and demographic metadata was included differed by source and by participant, and the metadata was provided uncurated.

The collaborating institutions used their own protocols to collect whole blood in K2EDTA tubes. For TCRbeta analysis, collaborator samples were shipped as frozen whole blood, as isolated PBMCs, or as DNA extracted from either sample type. This clonotype was sampled from a woman aged 25 to 39 with acute or convalescent COVID-19. Sequencing input: peripheral blood. Rearrangement joined TRBV4-1 to TRBJ1-3; TRBD1 is a weak D gene call, 6 bases matching. The sequenced DNA is TGCGCCAGCAGCCAATTCGGGACAACTGGAAACACCATATATTTT. It translates as CASSQFGTTGNTIYF.